The T cell receptor (beta chain) described here comes from a study of cytomegalovirus exposure and HLA in healthy donors. The CDR3 extends over 16 amino acids. V dropped 3 bases and J dropped 3 bases, with 16 bases sitting between them. Germline CDR1 is SGHNT and CDR2 is YYREEE (reference sequence). This clone was seen more than once but under ten times. The PCR employed 60 Vbeta primers together with 13 Jbeta primers. The data were produced by immunoSEQ multiplex PCR, yet TCRdb's version contains in-frame clones alone and is incomplete. The repertoire holds some 120,000 clones, with more than 80% as singletons.

The sequencing sample was made of PBMCs. This clonotype was obtained from a man aged 35 to 55 in good health and CMV-seronegative. The chain employs TRBV5-4 and TRBJ1-5; perhaps TRBD1 as D (5 bases). The DNA of the CDR3 is TGTGCCAGCAGCTCTTACGGGACGGGAGACAATCAGCCCCAGCATTTT. Amino acids: CASSSYGTGDNQPQHF.